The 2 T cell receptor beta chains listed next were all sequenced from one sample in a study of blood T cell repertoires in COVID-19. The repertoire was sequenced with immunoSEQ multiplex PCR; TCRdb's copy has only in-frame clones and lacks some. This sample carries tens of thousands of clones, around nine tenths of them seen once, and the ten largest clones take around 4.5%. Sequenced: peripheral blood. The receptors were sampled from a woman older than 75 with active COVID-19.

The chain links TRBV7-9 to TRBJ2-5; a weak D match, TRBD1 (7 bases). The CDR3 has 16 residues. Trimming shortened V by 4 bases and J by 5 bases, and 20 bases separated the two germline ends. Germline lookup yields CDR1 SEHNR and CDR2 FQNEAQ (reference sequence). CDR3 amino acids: CASSSWTLQGRETQYF. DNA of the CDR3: TGTGCCAGCAGCTCCTGGACTTTACAGGGGAGGGAGACCCAGTACTTC. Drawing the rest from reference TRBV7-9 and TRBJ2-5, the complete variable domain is DTGVSQNPRHKITKRGQNVTFRCDPISEHNRLYWYRQTLGQGPEFLTYFQNEAQLEKSRLLSDRFSAERPKGSFSTLEIQRTEQGDSAMYLCASSSWTLQGRETQYFGPGTRLLVL.

The CDR3 DNA reads as TGTGCCAGCAGCTTGGCCGGGGGGGGGAACACTGAAGCTTTCTTT. Its protein is CASSLAGGGNTEAFF. This chain links TRBV5-4 with TRBJ1-1; a weak D match, TRBD1 (5 bases). Germline assignment: CDR1 SGHNT and CDR2 YYREEE (reference sequence). There are 15 residues in the CDR3. The germline V and J ends were trimmed by 0 bases and 1 base, with 10 bases remaining between them.